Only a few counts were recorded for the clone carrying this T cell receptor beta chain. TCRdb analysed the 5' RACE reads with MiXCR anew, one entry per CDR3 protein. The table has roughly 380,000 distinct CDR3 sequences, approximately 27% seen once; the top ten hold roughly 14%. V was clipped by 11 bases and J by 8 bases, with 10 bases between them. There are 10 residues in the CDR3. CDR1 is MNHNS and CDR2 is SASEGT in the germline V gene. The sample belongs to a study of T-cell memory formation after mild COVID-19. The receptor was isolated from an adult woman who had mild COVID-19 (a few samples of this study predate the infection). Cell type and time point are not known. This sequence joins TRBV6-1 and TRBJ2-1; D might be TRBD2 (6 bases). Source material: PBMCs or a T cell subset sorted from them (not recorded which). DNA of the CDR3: TGTGCCCTCGGAGGGCATGAGCAGTTCTTC. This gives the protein CALGGHEQFF.